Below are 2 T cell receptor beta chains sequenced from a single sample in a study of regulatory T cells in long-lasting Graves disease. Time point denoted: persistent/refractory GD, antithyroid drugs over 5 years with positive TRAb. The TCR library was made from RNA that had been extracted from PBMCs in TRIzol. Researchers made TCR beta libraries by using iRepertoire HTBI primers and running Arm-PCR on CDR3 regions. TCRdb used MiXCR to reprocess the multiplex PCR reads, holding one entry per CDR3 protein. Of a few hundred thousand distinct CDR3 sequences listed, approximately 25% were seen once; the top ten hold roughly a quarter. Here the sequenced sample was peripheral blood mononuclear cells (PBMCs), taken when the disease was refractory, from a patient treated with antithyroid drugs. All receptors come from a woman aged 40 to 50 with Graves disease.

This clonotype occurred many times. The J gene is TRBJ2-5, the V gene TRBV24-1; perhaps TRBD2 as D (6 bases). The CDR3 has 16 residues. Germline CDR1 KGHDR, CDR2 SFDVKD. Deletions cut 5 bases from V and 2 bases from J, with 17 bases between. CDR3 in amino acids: CATSVSDAGYQETQYF. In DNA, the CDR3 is TGTGCCACCAGTGTCTCTGACGCGGGGTATCAAGAGACCCAGTACTTC.

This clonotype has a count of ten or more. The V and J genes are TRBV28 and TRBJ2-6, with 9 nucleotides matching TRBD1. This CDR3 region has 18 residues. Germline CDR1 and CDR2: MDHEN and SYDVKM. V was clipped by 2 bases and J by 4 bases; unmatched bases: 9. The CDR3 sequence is CASSLVGQGSSGANVLTF. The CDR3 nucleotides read TGTGCCAGCAGTTTAGTGGGACAGGGATCGTCCGGGGCCAACGTCCTGACTTTC.